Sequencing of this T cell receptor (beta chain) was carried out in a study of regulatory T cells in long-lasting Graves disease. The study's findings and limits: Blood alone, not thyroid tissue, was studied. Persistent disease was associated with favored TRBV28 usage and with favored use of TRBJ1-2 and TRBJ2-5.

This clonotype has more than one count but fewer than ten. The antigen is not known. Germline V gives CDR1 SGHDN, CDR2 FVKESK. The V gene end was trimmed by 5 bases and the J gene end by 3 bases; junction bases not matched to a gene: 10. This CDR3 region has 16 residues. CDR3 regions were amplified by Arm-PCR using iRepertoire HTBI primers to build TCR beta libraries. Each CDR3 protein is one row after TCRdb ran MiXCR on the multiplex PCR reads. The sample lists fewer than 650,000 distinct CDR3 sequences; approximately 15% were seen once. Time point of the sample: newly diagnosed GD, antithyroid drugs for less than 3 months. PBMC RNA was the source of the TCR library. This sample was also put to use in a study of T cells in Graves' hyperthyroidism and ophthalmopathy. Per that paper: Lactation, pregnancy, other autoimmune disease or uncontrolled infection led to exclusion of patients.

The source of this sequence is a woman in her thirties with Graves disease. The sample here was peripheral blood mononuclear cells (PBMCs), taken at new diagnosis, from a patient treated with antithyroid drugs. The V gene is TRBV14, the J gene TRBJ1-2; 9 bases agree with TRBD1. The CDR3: CASSVRTGGVDYGYTF. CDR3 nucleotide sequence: TGTGCCAGCAGCGTACGAACAGGGGGCGTCGACTATGGCTACACCTTC.